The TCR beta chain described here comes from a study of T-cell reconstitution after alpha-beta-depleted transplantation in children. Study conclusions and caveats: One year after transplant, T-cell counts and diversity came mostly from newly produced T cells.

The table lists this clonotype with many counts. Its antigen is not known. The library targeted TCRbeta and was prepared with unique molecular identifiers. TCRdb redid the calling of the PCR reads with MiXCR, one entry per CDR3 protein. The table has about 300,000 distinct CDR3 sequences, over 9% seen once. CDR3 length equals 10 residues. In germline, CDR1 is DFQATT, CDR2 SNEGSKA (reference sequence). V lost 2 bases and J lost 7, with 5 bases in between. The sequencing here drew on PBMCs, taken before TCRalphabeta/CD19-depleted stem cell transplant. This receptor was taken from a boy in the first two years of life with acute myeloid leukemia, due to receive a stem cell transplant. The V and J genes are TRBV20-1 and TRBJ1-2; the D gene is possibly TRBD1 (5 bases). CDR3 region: CSARQGGYTF. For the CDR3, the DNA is TGCAGTGCTAGACAGGGTGGCTACACCTTC.